What follows are 3 T cell receptor beta chains derived from one specimen sequenced in a study of post-analysis software for immune sequencing data. TCR beta cDNA libraries included unique molecular identifiers. TCRdb redid the calling of the PCR reads with MiXCR, one entry per CDR3 protein. Of about 430,000 distinct CDR3 sequences listed, less than 40% were seen once; the top ten hold less than 10%. Their target antigens are unknown. Notes on the study in general: Four to six TRBV segments were more frequent in patients than controls; TRBV5-6, TRBV5-1 and TRBV20-1 belonged to this group.

Material for sequencing was blood. These receptors came from a girl aged 2 to 10 with multiple sclerosis.

This clonotype was detected only a few times. This sequence joins TRBV15 and TRBJ2-1, with D perhaps given as TRBD1 or TRBD2 (5 bases each). The V end was cut by 0 bases, the J end by 8 bases, with 8 bases between. The CDR3 is made up of 13 amino acids. Germline V gene lookup returns CDR1 LNHNV and CDR2 YYDKDF (reference sequence). The CDR3 region has the DNA TGTGCCACCAGCAGAGAGATGGGGGATGAGCAGTTCTTC. It translates to CATSREMGDEQFF.

Only a few counts were recorded for this clonotype. V gene TRBV4-1 combines with J gene TRBJ2-1; D ambiguous. Germline V gene sequence: CDR1 MGHRA, CDR2 YSYEKL. V gave up 0 bases and J gave up 4 bases, with 4 bases separating them. The CDR3 contains 13 residues. The CDR3 protein is CASSQEQYNEQFF. DNA of the CDR3: TGCGCCAGCAGCCAAGAACAGTACAATGAGCAGTTCTTC.

The chain has TRBV20-1 and TRBJ2-4, with D perhaps TRBD1 (5 bases). CDR1 is DFQATT and CDR2 is SNEGSKA in the germline V gene (reference sequence). The length of the CDR3 is 12 residues. V was pared by 5 bases and J by 8 bases, with 13 bases between. CDR3: CSADSPGDIQYF. The CDR3, as DNA: TGCAGTGCTGACAGCCCCGGTGACATTCAGTACTTC.